This TCR beta chain was profiled in a study of blood T cell repertoires in COVID-19. Study-level background: Spain, Italy and the United States supplied samples that represented acute and convalescent COVID-19. PBMCs, B-cell-depleted T cells, or T cells were the source of the cDNA or gDNA that made up the material.

Per the original data handling: Researchers report that nucleated cell counts were estimated from reference gene primer amplification. TCRdb keeps only in-frame clones here, not all; method: immunoSEQ multiplex PCR. V and J calls and clone size come straight from that table; D and trimming were deduced from the DNA. The sample includes hundreds of thousands of clones, over 80% of them seen just once. This clone appeared once. It was during active infection that Seattle patients were enrolled and then longitudinally followed. The sample was peripheral blood. This receptor was taken from a woman aged 50 to 65 with COVID-19, enrolled during active disease.

For the CDR3, the DNA is TGTGCCAGTAGTATAGGCCCGGACAGTAATCTCGGAACTGAAGCTTTCTTT. This sequence encodes CASSIGPDSNLGTEAFF. The chain has TRBV19 and TRBJ1-1; tentative D call: TRBD1 (6 bases). Germline V gene data show CDR1 as LNHDA and CDR2 as SQIVND (reference sequence). CDR3 length equals 17 residues. Trimming took 1 base from V and 5 from J, leaving 20 bases between them.